This T cell receptor beta chain is from a study of blood T cell repertoires in COVID-19. Study information: Some COVID-19 samples were acute and others convalescent; all came from the United States, Italy and Spain. Sample material is recorded as cDNA or gDNA derived from T cells, B-cell-depleted T cells, or PBMCs.

A few counts support this clone. Measured with immunoSEQ multiplex PCR; TCRdb has only the in-frame clones, and not every one. The data show about 410,000 clones, with 80% to 95% seen just once and approximately 0.65% held by the top ten. Enrollees, roughly 18 to 95 years old, lived in 25 or so US areas. Resolution of symptoms, clearance, or two negative PCRs was present in recovered Cohort 3 donors. CDR3 size: 14 residues. Per germline, CDR1 SGHRS and CDR2 YFSETQ. The ends were cut back, 0 bases at V and 0 bases at J, with 4 bases in the middle. The sample taken for sequencing was PBMCs or T cells enriched from blood (not recorded which). The clonotype comes from a man between 18 and 35 years old who had recovered from COVID-19. The gene calls are TRBV5-1 and TRBJ1-3, with unresolved D. The CDR3 protein is CASSLESSGNTIYF. CDR3 sequence (DNA): TGCGCCAGCAGCTTGGAGAGCTCTGGAAACACCATATATTTT.